These 2 T cell receptor beta chains were all obtained from the same sample, sequenced in a study of CD8+CD57+ T cells in acquired aplastic anemia. Genomic DNA templated the TCR beta VDJ and CDR3 profiling. TCRdb recomputed calls from the reads with MiXCR, one row per CDR3 protein. In the table there are 60,000 or so distinct CDR3 sequences, about 50% of which are singletons. Sequenced: sorted CD4+, CD8+, or CD8+CD57+ T cells (not recorded which) from PBMCs. These receptors were obtained from a human donor in good health, serving as a control.

This clonotype was found many times. The chain uses TRBV20-1 and TRBJ2-7; 8 positions match TRBD2. The junction had 7 bases not matched to a gene; V was cut back by 3 bases and J by 0 bases. The CDR3 extends over 15 amino acids. Germline V gene sequence: CDR1 DFQATT, CDR2 SNEGSKA (reference sequence). The CDR3 protein is CSASYTSGSSYEQYF. CDR3 nucleotide sequence: TGCAGTGCTAGTTATACTAGCGGAAGCTCCTACGAGCAGTACTTC.

At least ten counts were recorded for this clonotype. V is TRBV11-3 and J is TRBJ1-1, with D possibly matching TRBD1 (5 bases). V lost 0 bases and J lost 5, with 7 bases in between. The CDR3 runs 13 residues. CDR1 SGHNT and CDR2 YENEEA come from the germline V gene. The CDR3 bases are TGTGCCAGCAGCTTAGAGGGGGGGACTGAAGCTTTCTTT. Amino acid sequence: CASSLEGGTEAFF.